This TCR beta chain came from a study of OX40 agonist ivuxolimab in advanced cancers. Trimming took 2 bases from V and 2 from J; bases not matched to a gene: 1. This CDR3 region has 13 residues. CDR1 is SGHNT, CDR2 YYREEE, per germline (reference sequence). This clone was recorded only once. Clones were sequenced by immunoSEQ multiplex PCR, and TCRdb holds only the in-frame ones, with some missing. The sample has 20,000 to 25,000 clones; under 95% are singletons. V usage is TRBV5-4 and J usage is TRBJ2-7; 7 nucleotides agree with TRBD2. The TCR originated in an adult with an advanced solid tumor such as melanoma, head and neck, liver or kidney cancer. Sequencing was performed on CD4+ or CD8+ T cells sorted from blood, taken in a trial of the OX40 agonist ivuxolimab. The CDR3 loop reads CASSFGLAYEQYF. DNA of the CDR3: TGTGCCAGCAGCTTCGGACTAGCCTACGAGCAGTACTTC.